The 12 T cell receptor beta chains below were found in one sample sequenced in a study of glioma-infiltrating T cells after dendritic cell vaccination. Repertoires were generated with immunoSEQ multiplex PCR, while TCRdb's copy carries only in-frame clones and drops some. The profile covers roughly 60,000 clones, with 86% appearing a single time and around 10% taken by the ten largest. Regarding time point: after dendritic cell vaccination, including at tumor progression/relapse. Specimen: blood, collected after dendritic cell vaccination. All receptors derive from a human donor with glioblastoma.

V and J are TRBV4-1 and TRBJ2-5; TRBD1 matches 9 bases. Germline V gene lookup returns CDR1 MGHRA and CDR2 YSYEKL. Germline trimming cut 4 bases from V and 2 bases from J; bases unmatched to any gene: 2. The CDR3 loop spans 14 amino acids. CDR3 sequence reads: CASSLGTGQETQYF. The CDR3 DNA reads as TGCGCCAGCAGCCTGGGGACAGGGCAAGAGACCCAGTACTTC.

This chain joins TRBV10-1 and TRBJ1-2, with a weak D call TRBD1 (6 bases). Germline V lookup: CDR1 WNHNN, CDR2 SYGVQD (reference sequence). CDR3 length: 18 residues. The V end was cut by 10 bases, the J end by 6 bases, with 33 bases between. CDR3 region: CAISPPSPLIQGADGYTF. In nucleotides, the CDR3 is TGCGCCATCTCCCCCCCCTCGCCGTTAATACAGGGCGCCGATGGCTACACCTTC.

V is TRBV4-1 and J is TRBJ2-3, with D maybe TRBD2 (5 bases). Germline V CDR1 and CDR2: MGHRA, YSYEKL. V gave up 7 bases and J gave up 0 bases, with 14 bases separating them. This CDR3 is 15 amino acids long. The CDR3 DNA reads TGCGCCAGCACCCTGGCTAGCTTGAGCACAGATACGCAGTATTTT. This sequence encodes CASTLASLSTDTQYF.

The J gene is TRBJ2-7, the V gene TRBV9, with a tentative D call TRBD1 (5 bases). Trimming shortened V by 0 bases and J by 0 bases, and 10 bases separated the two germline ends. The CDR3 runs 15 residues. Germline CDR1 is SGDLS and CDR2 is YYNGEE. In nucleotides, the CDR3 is TGTGCCAGCAGCGTAGGGGTAGGGGCCTCCTACGAGCAGTACTTC. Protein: CASSVGVGASYEQYF.

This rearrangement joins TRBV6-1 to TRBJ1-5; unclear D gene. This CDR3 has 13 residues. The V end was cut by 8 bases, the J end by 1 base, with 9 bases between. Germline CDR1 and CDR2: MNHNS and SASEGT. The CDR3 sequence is CASRVHSNQPQHF. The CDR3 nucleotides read TGTGCCAGCCGGGTACACAGCAATCAGCCCCAGCATTTT.

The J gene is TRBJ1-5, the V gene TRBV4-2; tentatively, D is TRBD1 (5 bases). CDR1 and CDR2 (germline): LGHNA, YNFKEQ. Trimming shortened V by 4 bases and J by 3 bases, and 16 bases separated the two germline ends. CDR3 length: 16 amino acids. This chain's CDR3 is CASSPRSGFFNQPQHF. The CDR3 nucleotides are TGTGCCAGCAGCCCAAGATCAGGGTTTTTCAATCAGCCCCAGCATTTT.

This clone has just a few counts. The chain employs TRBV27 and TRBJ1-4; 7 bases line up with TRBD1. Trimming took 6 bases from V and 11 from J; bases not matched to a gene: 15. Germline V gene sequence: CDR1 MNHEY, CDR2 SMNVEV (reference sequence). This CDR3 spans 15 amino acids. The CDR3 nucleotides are TGTGCCAGCAGCCGGACAGGACCGACGGGCATTAAACTGTTTTTT. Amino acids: CASSRTGPTGIKLFF.

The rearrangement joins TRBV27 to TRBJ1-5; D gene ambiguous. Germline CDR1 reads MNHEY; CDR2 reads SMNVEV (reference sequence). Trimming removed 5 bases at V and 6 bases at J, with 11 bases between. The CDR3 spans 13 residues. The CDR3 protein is CASSPGRVQPQHF. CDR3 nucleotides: TGTGCCAGCAGTCCCGGGAGGGTTCAGCCCCAGCATTTT.

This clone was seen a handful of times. CDR3 region: CASRATGATGELFF. DNA for the CDR3: TGTGCCAGTAGGGCCACAGGGGCGACCGGGGAGCTGTTTTTT. This chain connects TRBV19 to TRBJ2-2; 7 bases are a match to TRBD1. The CDR3 contains 14 residues. J was trimmed by 5 bases and V by 6 bases; bases with no gene match: 6. CDR1 and CDR2 (germline): LNHDA, SQIVND (reference sequence).

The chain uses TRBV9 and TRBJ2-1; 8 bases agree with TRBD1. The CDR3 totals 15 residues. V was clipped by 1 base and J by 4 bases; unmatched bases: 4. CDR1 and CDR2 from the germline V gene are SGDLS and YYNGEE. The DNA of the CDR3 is TGTGCCAGCAGCGTAAAACAGGGGGGATACAATGAGCAGTTCTTC. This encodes CASSVKQGGYNEQFF.

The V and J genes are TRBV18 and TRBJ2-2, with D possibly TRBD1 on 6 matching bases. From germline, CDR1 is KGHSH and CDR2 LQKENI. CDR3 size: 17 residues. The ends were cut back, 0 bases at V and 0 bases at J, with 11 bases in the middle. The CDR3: CASSPPSRTANTGELFF. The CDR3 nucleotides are TGTGCCAGCTCACCACCTTCGAGGACAGCGAACACCGGGGAGCTGTTTTTT. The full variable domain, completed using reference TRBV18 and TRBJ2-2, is NAGVMQNPRHLVRRRGQEARLRCSPMKGHSHVYWYRQLPEEGLKFMVYLQKENIIDESGMPKERFSAEFPKEGPSILRIQQVVRGDSAAYFCASSPPSRTANTGELFFGEGSRLTVL.

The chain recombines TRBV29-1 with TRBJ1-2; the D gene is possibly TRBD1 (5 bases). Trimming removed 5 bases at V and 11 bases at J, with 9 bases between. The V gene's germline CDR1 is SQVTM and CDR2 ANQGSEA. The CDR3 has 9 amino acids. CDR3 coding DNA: TGCAGCGTTCTTCAGGGTTACACCTTC. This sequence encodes CSVLQGYTF.